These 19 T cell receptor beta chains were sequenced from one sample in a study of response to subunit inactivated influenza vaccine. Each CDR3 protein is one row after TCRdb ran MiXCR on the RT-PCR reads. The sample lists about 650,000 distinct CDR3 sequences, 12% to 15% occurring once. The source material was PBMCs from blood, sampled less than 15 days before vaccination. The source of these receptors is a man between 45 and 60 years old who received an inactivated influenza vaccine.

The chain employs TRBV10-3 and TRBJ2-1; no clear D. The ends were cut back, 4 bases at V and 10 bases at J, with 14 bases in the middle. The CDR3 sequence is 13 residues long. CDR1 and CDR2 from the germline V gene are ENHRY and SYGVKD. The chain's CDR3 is CAISAGPPREQFF. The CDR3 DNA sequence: TGTGCCATCAGTGCCGGACCGCCTCGCGAGCAGTTCTTC.

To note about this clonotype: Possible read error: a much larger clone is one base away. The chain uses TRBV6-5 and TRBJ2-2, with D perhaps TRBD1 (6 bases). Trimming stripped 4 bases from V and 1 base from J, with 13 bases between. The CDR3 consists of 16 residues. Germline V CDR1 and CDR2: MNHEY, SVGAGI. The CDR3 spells CASSSRTVLNTGELFF. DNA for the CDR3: TGTGCCAGCAGTTCCCGGACAGTACTGAACACCGGGGAGCTGTTTTTT.

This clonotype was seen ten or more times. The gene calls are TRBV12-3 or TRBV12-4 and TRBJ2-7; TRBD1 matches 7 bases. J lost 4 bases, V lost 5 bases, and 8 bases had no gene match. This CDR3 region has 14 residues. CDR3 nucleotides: TGTGCCAGCAGTACCCGACAGGGCGCGTACGAGCAGTACTTC. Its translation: CASSTRQGAYEQYF.

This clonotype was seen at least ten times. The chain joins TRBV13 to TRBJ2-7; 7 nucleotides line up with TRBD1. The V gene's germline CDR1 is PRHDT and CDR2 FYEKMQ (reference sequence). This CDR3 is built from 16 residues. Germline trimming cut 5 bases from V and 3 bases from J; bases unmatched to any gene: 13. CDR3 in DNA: TGTGCCAGCAGCCAGAAGACAGGGATCTGGGACTACGAGCAGTACTTC. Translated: CASSQKTGIWDYEQYF.

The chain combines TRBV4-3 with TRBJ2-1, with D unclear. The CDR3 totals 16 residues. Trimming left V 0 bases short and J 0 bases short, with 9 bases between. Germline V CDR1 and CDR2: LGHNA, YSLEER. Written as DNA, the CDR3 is TGCGCCAGCAGCCAAGATCTCGGAAACTCCTACAATGAGCAGTTCTTC. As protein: CASSQDLGNSYNEQFF.

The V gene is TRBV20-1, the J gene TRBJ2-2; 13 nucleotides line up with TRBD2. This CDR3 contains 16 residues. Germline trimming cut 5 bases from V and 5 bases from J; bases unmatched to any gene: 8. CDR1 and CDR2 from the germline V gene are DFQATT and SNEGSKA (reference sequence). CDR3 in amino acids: CSASGLAGRTTGELFF. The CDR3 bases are TGCAGTGCTTCGGGACTAGCGGGGCGTACTACCGGGGAGCTGTTTTTT.

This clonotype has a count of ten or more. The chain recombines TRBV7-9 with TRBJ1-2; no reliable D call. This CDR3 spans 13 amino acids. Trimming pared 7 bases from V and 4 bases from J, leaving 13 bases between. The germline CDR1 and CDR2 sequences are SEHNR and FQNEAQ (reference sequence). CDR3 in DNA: TGTGCCAGCACCCAGGCGGAGGCCTATGGCTACACCTTC. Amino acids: CASTQAEAYGYTF.

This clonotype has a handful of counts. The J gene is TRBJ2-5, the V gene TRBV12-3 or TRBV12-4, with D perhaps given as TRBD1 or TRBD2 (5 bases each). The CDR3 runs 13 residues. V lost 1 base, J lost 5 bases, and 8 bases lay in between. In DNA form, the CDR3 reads TGTGCCAGCAGTTTAGAAAGGGACGAGACCCAGTACTTC. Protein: CASSLERDETQYF.

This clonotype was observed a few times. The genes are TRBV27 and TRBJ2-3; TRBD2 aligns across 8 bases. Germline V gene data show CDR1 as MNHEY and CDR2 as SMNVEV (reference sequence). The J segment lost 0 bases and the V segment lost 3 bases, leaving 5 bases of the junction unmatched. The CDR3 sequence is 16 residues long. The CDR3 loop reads CASSLVSGISTDTQYF. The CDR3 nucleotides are TGTGCCAGCAGTTTGGTTAGCGGGATAAGCACAGATACGCAGTATTTT.

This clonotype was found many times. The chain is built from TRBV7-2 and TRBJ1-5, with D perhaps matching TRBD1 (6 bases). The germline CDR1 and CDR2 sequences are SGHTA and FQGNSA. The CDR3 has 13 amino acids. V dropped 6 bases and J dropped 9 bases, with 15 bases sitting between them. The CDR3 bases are TGTGCCAGCAGGACCGGGCAAGGGGGGCCCCAGCATTTT. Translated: CASRTGQGGPQHF.

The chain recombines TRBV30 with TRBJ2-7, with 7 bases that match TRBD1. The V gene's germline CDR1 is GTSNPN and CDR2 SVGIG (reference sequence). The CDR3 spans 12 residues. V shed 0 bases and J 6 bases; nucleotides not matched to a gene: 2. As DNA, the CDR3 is TGTGCCTGGAGTGTACAGGGGTTCGAGCAGTACTTC. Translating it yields CAWSVQGFEQYF.

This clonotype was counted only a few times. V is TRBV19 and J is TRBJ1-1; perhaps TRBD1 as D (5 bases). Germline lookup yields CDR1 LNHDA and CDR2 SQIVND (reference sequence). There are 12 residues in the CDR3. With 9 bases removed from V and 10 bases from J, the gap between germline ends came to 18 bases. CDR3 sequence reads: CASGTHGALAFF. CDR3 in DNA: TGTGCCAGCGGGACGCATGGGGCCTTAGCTTTCTTT.

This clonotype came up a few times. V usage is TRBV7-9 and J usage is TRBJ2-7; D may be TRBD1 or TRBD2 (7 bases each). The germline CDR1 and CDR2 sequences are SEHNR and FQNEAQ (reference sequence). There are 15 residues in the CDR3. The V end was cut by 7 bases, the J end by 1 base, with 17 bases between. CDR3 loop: CASTPGGGTSYEQYF. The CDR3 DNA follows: TGTGCCAGCACTCCAGGGGGAGGGACTTCCTACGAGCAGTACTTC. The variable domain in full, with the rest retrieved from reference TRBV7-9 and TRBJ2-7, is DTGVSQNPRHKITKRGQNVTFRCDPISEHNRLYWYRQTLGQGPEFLTYFQNEAQLEKSRLLSDRFSAERPKGSFSTLEIQRTEQGDSAMYLCASTPGGGTSYEQYFGPGTRLTVT.

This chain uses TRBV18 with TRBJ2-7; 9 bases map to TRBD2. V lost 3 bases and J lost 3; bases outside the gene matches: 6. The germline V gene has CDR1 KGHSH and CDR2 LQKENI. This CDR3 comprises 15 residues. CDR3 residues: CASSPASGTDYEQYF. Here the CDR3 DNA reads TGTGCCAGCTCACCCGCTAGCGGGACTGACTACGAGCAGTACTTC.

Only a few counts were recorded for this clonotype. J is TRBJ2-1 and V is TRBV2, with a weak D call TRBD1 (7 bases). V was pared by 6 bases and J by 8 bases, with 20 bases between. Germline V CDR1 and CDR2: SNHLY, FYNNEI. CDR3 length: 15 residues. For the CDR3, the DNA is TGTGCCAGCAGCGCCGGAGGGGGCCTTGGATATGAGCAGTTCTTC. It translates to CASSAGGGLGYEQFF.

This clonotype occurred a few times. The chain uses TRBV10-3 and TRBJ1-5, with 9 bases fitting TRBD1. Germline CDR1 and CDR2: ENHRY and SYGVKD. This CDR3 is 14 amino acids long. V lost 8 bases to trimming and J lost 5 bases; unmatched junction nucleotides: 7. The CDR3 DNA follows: TGTGCCATCTCCGGGACAGGGTTGGATCAGCCCCAGCATTTT. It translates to CAISGTGLDQPQHF.

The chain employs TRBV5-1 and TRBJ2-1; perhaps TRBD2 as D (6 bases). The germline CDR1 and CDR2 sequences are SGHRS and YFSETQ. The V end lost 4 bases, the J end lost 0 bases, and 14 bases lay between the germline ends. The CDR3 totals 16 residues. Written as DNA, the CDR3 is TGCGCCAGCAGCCGGATAAGCGGGCTCTCCTACAATGAGCAGTTCTTC. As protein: CASSRISGLSYNEQFF.

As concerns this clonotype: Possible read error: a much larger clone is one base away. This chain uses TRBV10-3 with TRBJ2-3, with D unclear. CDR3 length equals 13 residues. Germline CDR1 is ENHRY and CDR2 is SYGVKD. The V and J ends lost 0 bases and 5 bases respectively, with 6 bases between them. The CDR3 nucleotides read TGTGCCATCAGTGAGTCCACCGAAGATACGCAGTATTTT. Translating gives CAISESTEDTQYF.

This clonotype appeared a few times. The CDR3, as DNA: TGTGCCAGCAGCTTCATGGGGAACACCGGGGAGCTGTTTTTT. Translated: CASSFMGNTGELFF. J is TRBJ2-2 and V is TRBV5-5; D not certain. V was clipped by 2 bases and J by 1 base, with 6 bases between them. CDR1 and CDR2 from the germline V gene are SGHKS and YYEKEE (reference sequence). The CDR3 consists of 14 residues.